Presented here are 17 T cell receptor beta chains from one specimen sequenced in a study of shared clonotypes between healthy human individuals. Clones were sequenced by immunoSEQ multiplex PCR, and TCRdb holds only the in-frame ones, with some missing. The top ten hold about 0.057% of the sample, which has some 500,000 clones, 90% to 97% seen once. The sequenced sample consisted of naive CD4+ T cells sorted from blood. Sample subset: CD45RA+ positively selected. The receptors derive from a woman aged 25 to 39 in good health.

The chain is built from TRBV9 and TRBJ2-2; D perhaps matches TRBD1 (6 bases). Germline V CDR1 and CDR2: SGDLS, YYNGEE. V was trimmed by 0 bases and J by 0 bases, leaving 12 bases between them. The CDR3 spans 17 residues. The CDR3 reads CASSVEGTSANTGELFF. In DNA, the CDR3 is TGTGCCAGCAGCGTAGAGGGGACATCCGCGAACACCGGGGAGCTGTTTTTT.

This clone showed up just once. The chain combines TRBV5-1 with TRBJ2-3, with D perhaps given as TRBD1 or TRBD2 (5 bases each). The CDR3 is 15 amino acids. Germline V CDR1 and CDR2: SGHRS, YFSETQ. V dropped 4 bases and J dropped 0 bases, with 12 bases sitting between them. The chain's CDR3 is CASSRDGTSTDTQYF. Written as DNA, the CDR3 is TGCGCCAGCAGCCGGGACGGAACTAGCACAGATACGCAGTATTTT.

The chain carries TRBV7-5 and TRBJ1-3; whether TRBD1, the table's D call, matches the DNA was not checked. TRBV7-5 is an annotated pseudogene. The CDR3 consists of 14 residues. The CDR3 here is CVRSPRQGYFSIYF. The CDR3, as DNA: TGTGTCAGAAGCCCGCGACAGGGGTATTTCTCCATATATTTT.

The rearrangement links TRBV27 to TRBJ2-5, with TRBD1 matching over 7 bases. Germline V CDR1 and CDR2: MNHEY, SMNVEV (reference sequence). This CDR3 comprises 16 residues. Trimming removed 0 bases from V and 2 bases from J; junction bases left unmatched: 6. The CDR3 loop reads CASSLSPGGGQETQYF. The CDR3 DNA follows: TGTGCCAGCAGTTTATCCCCAGGGGGTGGTCAAGAGACCCAGTACTTC.

This chain joins TRBV6-5 and TRBJ2-7, with TRBD2 matching 9 bases. J was trimmed by 7 bases and V by 0 bases; bases with no gene match: 7. The CDR3 totals 15 residues. Per germline, CDR1 MNHEY and CDR2 SVGAGI. The CDR3: CASSYSGAGGREQYF. The CDR3 nucleotides read TGTGCCAGCAGTTACTCAGGAGCGGGAGGTAGGGAGCAGTACTTC.

The chain carries TRBV5-1 and TRBJ1-1, with D hard to call. The V end was cut by 0 bases, the J end by 1 base, with 10 bases between. There are 15 residues in the CDR3. Germline V gene lookup returns CDR1 SGHRS and CDR2 YFSETQ. Here the CDR3 DNA reads TGCGCCAGCAGCTTGGTGGAGGCAGGGAACACTGAAGCTTTCTTT. Protein product: CASSLVEAGNTEAFF.

The V and J genes are TRBV28 and TRBJ2-7, with D maybe TRBD2 (6 bases). CDR1 MDHEN and CDR2 SYDVKM come from the germline V gene. The CDR3 totals 15 residues. The V end was cut by 6 bases, the J end by 3 bases, with 18 bases between. CDR3 bases: TGTGCCAGCAGCCTCCAGGAGGGGATAGGCTACGAGCAGTACTTC. Its translation: CASSLQEGIGYEQYF.

This chain uses TRBV5-4 with TRBJ2-1; 12 bases line up with TRBD2. The CDR3 extends over 18 amino acids. CDR1 SGHNT and CDR2 YYREEE come from the germline V gene (reference sequence). With 4 bases clipped from V and 0 bases from J, the junction kept 8 bases outside the gene matches. The CDR3 reads CASSRVKTSGSSYNEQFF. The CDR3 DNA follows: TGTGCCAGCAGCCGGGTAAAGACTAGCGGGAGCTCCTACAATGAGCAGTTCTTC.

This clone was detected once. The rearrangement uses TRBV18 and TRBJ2-2; TRBD2 matches 10 bases. Germline lookup yields CDR1 KGHSH and CDR2 LQKENI. V lost 3 bases, J lost 7 bases, and 5 bases stayed unmatched. There are 15 residues in the CDR3. This CDR3 reads CASSPSGRALGELFF. CDR3 nucleotides: TGTGCCAGCTCACCCAGCGGGAGGGCCCTCGGGGAGCTGTTTTTT.

The chain employs TRBV28 and TRBJ2-1, with 10 bases aligning to TRBD1. This CDR3 is built from 15 residues. Losses at the gene ends were 11 bases for V and 5 bases for J; bases not matched to a gene: 12. CDR1 is MDHEN and CDR2 is SYDVKM in the germline V gene. DNA for the CDR3: TGTGCCGGTGCCTCCGCGGGACAGGGGAACAATGAGCAGTTCTTC. It yields the protein CAGASAGQGNNEQFF. The entire variable domain, with the rest obtained from reference TRBV28 and TRBJ2-1, is as follows: DVKVTQSSRYLVKRTGEKVFLECVQDMDHENMFWYRQDPGLGLRLIYFSYDVKMKEKGDIPEGYSVSREKKERFSLILESASTNQTSMYLCAGASAGQGNNEQFFGPGTRLTVL.

The chain couples TRBV18 to TRBJ2-3; D unclear. The CDR3 spans 14 residues. Per the germline V gene, CDR1 is KGHSH and CDR2 is LQKENI. V was pared by 2 bases and J by 2 bases, with 8 bases between. This CDR3 is CASSPGVSTDTQYF. Written as DNA, the CDR3 is TGTGCCAGCTCACCAGGGGTATCCACAGATACGCAGTATTTT.

The chain uses TRBV18 and TRBJ2-7, with TRBD1 matching over 7 bases. J was trimmed by 2 bases and V by 3 bases; bases with no gene match: 4. The CDR3 extends over 14 amino acids. Germline V gene sequence: CDR1 KGHSH, CDR2 LQKENI. CDR3 loop: CASSPLDRAYEQYF. The CDR3 coding sequence is TGTGCCAGCTCACCCCTAGACAGGGCCTACGAGCAGTACTTC.

This chain links TRBV11-3 with TRBJ2-2; D not resolved. CDR1 and CDR2 (germline): SGHNT, YENEEA. The CDR3 length is 16 residues. V lost 1 base and J lost 0, with 9 bases in between. CDR3 region: CASSLGVSSNTGELFF. The CDR3 DNA sequence: TGTGCCAGCAGCTTAGGAGTTAGCTCGAACACCGGGGAGCTGTTTTTT.

V and J are TRBV27 and TRBJ2-5, with 7 positions matching TRBD1. V was clipped by 6 bases and J by 4 bases; unmatched bases: 5. The CDR3 runs to 13 residues. CDR1 and CDR2 (germline): MNHEY, SMNVEV (reference sequence). CDR3 DNA: TGTGCCAGCAGACTAGGGGGCCCAGAGACCCAGTACTTC. This gives the protein CASRLGGPETQYF.

This chain connects TRBV19 to TRBJ2-7; D gene uncertain. V was trimmed by 3 bases and J by 6 bases, leaving 12 bases between them. There are 13 residues in the CDR3. Germline V gives CDR1 LNHDA, CDR2 SQIVND (reference sequence). CDR3 sequence reads: CASSIEKGPEQYF. As DNA, the CDR3 is TGTGCCAGTAGTATCGAGAAAGGGCCCGAGCAGTACTTC. The full variable domain, with the rest looked up from reference TRBV19 and TRBJ2-7, is DGGITQSPKYLFRKEGQNVTLSCEQNLNHDAMYWYRQDPGQGLRLIYYSQIVNDFQKGDIAEGYSVSREKKESFPLTVTSAQKNPTAFYLCASSIEKGPEQYFGPGTRLTVT.

This chain joins TRBV6-4 and TRBJ2-1; 11 positions agree with TRBD2. Germline values: CDR1 MRHNA, CDR2 SNTAGT. V lost 4 bases and J lost 4; bases outside the gene matches: 6. The CDR3 sequence is 16 residues long. The CDR3 here is CASSAEPSGGYNEQFF. The CDR3 DNA is TGTGCCAGCAGTGCCGAACCTAGCGGGGGGTACAATGAGCAGTTCTTC.

This clone was counted once. The chain employs TRBV2 and TRBJ2-7; 10 nucleotides agree with TRBD2. This CDR3 is built from 18 residues. J was trimmed by 0 bases and V by 4 bases; bases with no gene match: 12. CDR1 and CDR2 from the germline V gene are SNHLY and FYNNEI. The CDR3 reads CASSVLQSPSGSSYEQYF. In nucleotides, the CDR3 is TGTGCCAGCAGTGTTCTACAGTCCCCTAGCGGGAGCTCCTACGAGCAGTACTTC.